These 13 T cell receptor beta chains originate from one sample sequenced in a study of graft-versus-host responses after intestinal transplantation. These receptors lack a known antigen. Using immunoSEQ multiplex PCR, the repertoire was profiled, and TCRdb retains in-frame clones only, with some absent. The data show roughly 120,000 clones, 90% seen once. The specimen comprised unstimulated CD4+ T cells sorted from spleen or lymph node cells, sampled before intestinal transplant. The receptors were gathered from a human donor who received an intestinal transplant.

The chain couples TRBV19 to TRBJ2-1, with TRBD2 as a possible D gene (5 bases). The germline V and J ends were trimmed by 6 bases and 6 bases, with 18 bases remaining between them. CDR1 is LNHDA and CDR2 is SQIVND in the germline V gene (reference sequence). The CDR3 length is 15 residues. CDR3 in amino acids: CASSILAWAGNEQFF. The CDR3 DNA sequence: TGTGCCAGTAGCATTCTTGCATGGGCGGGCAATGAGCAGTTCTTC.

CDR3 nucleotide sequence: TGCGCCAGCAGCTTGGACGGACTGAATGAAAAACTGTTTTTT. Translated, it gives CASSLDGLNEKLFF. The genes are TRBV5-1 and TRBJ1-4; no definite D call. The germline V gene has CDR1 SGHRS and CDR2 YFSETQ. This CDR3 comprises 14 residues. Trimming removed 0 bases at V and 5 bases at J, with 8 bases between.

The chain links TRBV5-1 to TRBJ2-3, with TRBD2 identical over 14 bases. From germline, CDR1 is SGHRS and CDR2 YFSETQ. With 4 bases clipped from V and 2 bases from J, the junction kept 3 bases outside the gene matches. CDR3 size: 16 residues. CDR3 bases: TGCGCCAGCAGCCCGGGACTAGCGGGAGCCACAGATACGCAGTATTTT. Translation gives CASSPGLAGATDTQYF.

This chain uses TRBV6-5 with TRBJ1-4; D is unclear. V shed 4 bases and J shed 0 bases, with 6 bases lying between them. The CDR3 covers 14 residues. Germline lookup yields CDR1 MNHEY and CDR2 SVGAGI. This CDR3 is CASSFVATNEKLFF. CDR3 nucleotides: TGTGCCAGCAGTTTCGTTGCAACTAATGAAAAACTGTTTTTT.

The V gene is TRBV5-1, the J gene TRBJ2-7; no clear D gene. This CDR3 comprises 12 residues. With 1 base removed from V and 4 bases from J, the gap between germline ends came to 6 bases. The V gene's germline CDR1 is SGHRS and CDR2 YFSETQ. DNA for the CDR3: TGCGCCAGCAGCTTGAACGGGTACGAGCAGTACTTC. This translates into CASSLNGYEQYF.

The J gene is TRBJ1-5, the V gene TRBV11-2; no firm D call. This CDR3 has 14 amino acids. The V gene lost 0 bases and the J gene lost 6 bases, with 9 bases spanning the gap. In germline, CDR1 is SGHAT, CDR2 FQNNGV. The CDR3 loop reads CASSLDLSPQPQHF. DNA for the CDR3: TGTGCCAGCAGCTTAGATCTTTCCCCTCAGCCCCAGCATTTT.

This clone is a singleton in its sample. The V gene is TRBV6-1, the J gene TRBJ2-5; 11 bases align to TRBD2. Looked up from germline, CDR1 is MNHNS and CDR2 is SASEGT. V lost 4 bases, J lost 6 bases, and 10 bases stayed unmatched. The CDR3 sequence is 16 residues long. CDR3 loop: CASSADPTSGIKTQYF. CDR3 bases: TGTGCCAGCAGTGCCGATCCGACTAGCGGGATAAAGACCCAGTACTTC.

V usage is TRBV29-1 and J usage is TRBJ2-3; perhaps TRBD2 as D (5 bases). Germline V gene sequence: CDR1 SQVTM, CDR2 ANQGSEA. V lost 6 bases, J lost 0 bases, and 13 bases lay in between. The length of the CDR3 is 14 residues. The CDR3 protein is CSVVFPGSTDTQYF. The CDR3 nucleotides are TGCAGCGTCGTATTCCCGGGAAGCACAGATACGCAGTATTTT.

The chain links TRBV7-2 to TRBJ2-1; TRBD2 agrees at 12 bases. This CDR3 comprises 19 residues. Germline V gives CDR1 SGHTA, CDR2 FQGNSA. The V and J ends lost 4 bases and 1 base, in that order; junction bases with no gene match: 11. CDR3 sequence reads: CASSSRLAGAGGSYNEQFF. The DNA of the CDR3 is TGTGCCAGCAGCTCCCGACTAGCGGGAGCTGGAGGTTCCTACAATGAGCAGTTCTTC.

This chain uses TRBV5-1 with TRBJ1-4; D gene ambiguous. Per germline, CDR1 SGHRS and CDR2 YFSETQ. The length of the CDR3 is 12 residues. Trimming took off 2 bases at V and 8 bases at J, with 7 bases between the two ends. The CDR3 protein is CASSLENEKLFF. CDR3 sequence (DNA): TGCGCCAGCAGCTTAGAGAACGAAAAACTGTTTTTT. The full variable domain, in which reference TRBV5-1 and TRBJ1-4 provide the parts outside the CDR3, is KAGVTQTPRYLIKTRGQQVTLSCSPISGHRSVSWYQQTPGQGLQFLFEYFSETQRNKGNFPGRFSGRQFSNSRSEMNVSTLELGDSALYLCASSLENEKLFFGSGTQLSVL.

This rearrangement joins TRBV6-5 to TRBJ2-5, with 7 bases lining up with TRBD2. The germline V gene has CDR1 MNHEY and CDR2 SVGAGI. The J segment lost 1 base and the V segment lost 5 bases, leaving 4 bases of the junction unmatched. This CDR3 region has 14 residues. The CDR3 coding sequence is TGTGCCAGCAGTGTCAGCGGGATCCAAGAGACCCAGTACTTC. Amino acid sequence: CASSVSGIQETQYF.

The rearrangement links TRBV10-2 to TRBJ2-5; TRBD2 aligns across 11 bases. Germline V gene sequence: CDR1 WSHSY, CDR2 SAAADI. J lost 1 base, V lost 7 bases, and 2 bases had no gene match. The CDR3 contains 14 residues. The CDR3 region has the DNA TGCGCCAGCATTGGGACTAGCGGCCAAGAGACCCAGTACTTC. Encoded protein: CASIGTSGQETQYF.

This sequence joins TRBV5-1 and TRBJ2-7; 11 bases match TRBD1. This CDR3 spans 12 amino acids. The V gene's germline CDR1 is SGHRS and CDR2 YFSETQ. Trimming at V came to 8 bases and at J to 3 bases, leaving 1 base not matched to a gene. The DNA for the CDR3 is TGCGCCAGTGGGACAGGGGGCTACGAGCAGTACTTC. This codes for CASGTGGYEQYF.